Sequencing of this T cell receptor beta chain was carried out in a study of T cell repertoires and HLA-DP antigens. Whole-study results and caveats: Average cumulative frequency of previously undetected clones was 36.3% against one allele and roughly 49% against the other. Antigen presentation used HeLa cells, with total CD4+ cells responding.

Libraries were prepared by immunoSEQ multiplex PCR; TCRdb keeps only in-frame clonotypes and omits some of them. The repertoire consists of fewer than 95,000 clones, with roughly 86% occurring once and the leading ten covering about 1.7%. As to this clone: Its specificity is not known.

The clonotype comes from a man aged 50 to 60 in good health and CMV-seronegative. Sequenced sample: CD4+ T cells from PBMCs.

The CDR3 DNA reads as TGTGCCAGTAGTATAAGTATGGGGGTCTATGGCTACACCTTC. Translated, it gives CASSISMGVYGYTF. The rearrangement links TRBV19 to TRBJ1-2; D may be TRBD1 (5 bases). The germline gives CDR1 LNHDA, CDR2 SQIVND (reference sequence). This CDR3 spans 14 amino acids. Trimming cost V 2 bases and J 4 bases, with 11 bases left between them.